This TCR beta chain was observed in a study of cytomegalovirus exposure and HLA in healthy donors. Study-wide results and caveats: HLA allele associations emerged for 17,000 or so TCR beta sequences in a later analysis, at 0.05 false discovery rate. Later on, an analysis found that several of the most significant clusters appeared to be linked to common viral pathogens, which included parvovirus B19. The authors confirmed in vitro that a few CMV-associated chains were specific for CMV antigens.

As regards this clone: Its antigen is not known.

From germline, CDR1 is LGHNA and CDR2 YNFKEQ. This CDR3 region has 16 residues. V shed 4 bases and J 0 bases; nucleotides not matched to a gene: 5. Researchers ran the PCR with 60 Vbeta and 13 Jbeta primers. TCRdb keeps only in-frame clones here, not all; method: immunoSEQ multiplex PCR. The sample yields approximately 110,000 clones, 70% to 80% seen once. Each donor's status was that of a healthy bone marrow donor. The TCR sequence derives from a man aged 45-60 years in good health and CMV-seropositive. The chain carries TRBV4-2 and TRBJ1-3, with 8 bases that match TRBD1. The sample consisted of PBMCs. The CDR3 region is CASSLGQGPSGNTIYF. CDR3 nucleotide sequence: TGTGCCAGCAGCCTAGGACAGGGACCCTCTGGAAACACCATATATTTT.